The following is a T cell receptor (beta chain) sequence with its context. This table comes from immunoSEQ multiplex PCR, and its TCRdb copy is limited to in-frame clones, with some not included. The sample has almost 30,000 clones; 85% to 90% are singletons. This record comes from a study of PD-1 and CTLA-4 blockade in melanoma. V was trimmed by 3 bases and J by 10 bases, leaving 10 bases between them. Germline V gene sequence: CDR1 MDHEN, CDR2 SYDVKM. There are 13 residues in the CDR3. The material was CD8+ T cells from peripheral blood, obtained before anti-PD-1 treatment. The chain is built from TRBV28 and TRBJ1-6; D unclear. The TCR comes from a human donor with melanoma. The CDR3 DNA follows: TGTGCCAGCAGTTTCGGGCCTATCTCACCCCTCCACTTT. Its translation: CASSFGPISPLHF.